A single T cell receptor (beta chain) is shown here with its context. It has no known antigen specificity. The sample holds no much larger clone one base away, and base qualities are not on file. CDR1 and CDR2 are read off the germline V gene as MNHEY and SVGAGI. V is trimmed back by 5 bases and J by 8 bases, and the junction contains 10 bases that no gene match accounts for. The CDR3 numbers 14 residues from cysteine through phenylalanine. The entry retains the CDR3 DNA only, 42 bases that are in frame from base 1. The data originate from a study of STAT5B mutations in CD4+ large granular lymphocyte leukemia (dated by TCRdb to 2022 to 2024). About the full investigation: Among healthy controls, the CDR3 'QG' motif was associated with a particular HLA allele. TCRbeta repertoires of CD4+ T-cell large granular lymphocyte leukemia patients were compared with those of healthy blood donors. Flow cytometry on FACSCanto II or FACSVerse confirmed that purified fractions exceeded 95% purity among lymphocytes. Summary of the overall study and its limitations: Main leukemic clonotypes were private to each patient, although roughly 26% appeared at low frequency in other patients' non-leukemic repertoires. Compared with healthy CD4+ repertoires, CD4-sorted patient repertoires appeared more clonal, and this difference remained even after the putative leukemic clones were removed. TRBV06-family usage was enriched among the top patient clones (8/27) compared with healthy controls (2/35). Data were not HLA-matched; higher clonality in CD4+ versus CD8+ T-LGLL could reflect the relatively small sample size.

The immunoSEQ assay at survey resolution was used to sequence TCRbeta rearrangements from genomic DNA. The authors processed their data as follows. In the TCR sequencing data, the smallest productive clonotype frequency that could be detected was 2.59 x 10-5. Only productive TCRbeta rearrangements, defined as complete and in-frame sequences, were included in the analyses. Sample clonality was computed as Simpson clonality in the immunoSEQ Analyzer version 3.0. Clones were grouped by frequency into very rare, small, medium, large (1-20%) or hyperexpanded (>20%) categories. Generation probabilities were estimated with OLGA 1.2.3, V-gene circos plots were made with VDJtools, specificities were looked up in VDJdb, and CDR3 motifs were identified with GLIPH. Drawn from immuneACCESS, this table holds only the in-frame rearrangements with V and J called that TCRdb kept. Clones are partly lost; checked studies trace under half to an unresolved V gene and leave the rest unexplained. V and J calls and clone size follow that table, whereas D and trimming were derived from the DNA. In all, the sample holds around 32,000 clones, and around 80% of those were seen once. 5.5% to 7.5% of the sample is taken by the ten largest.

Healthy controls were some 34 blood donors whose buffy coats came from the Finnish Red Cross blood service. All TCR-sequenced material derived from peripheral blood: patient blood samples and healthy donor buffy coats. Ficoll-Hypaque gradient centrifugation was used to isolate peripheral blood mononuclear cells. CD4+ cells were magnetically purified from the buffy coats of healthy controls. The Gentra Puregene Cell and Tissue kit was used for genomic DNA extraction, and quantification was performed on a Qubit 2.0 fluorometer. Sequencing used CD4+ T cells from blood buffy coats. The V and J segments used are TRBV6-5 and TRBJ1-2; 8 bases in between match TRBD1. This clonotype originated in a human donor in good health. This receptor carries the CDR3 CASSPEGRGLGYTF. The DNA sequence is TGTGCCAGCAGTCCCGAGGGCAGGGGGCTGGGCTACACCTTC.